Below, one TCR beta chain is given with its context. From germline, CDR1 is SGHTS and CDR2 YDEGEE. CDR3 length: 15 residues. V lost 0 bases, J lost 3 bases, and 1 base stayed unmatched. Those enrolled, adults aged roughly 18 to 95 years, came from under 25 US areas. The study assigned cohorts using participant-reported clinical history. The sample comes from a study of blood T cell repertoires in COVID-19. Study processing details: Counts of nucleated cells, estimated from reference gene primer amplification, were obtained. Using immunoSEQ multiplex PCR, the repertoire was profiled, and TCRdb retains in-frame clones only, with some absent. The D gene and trimming were derived from the DNA, and the V and J assignments and clone size from that table. Of about 190,000 clones in the sample, approximately 88% were seen once.

The sample consisted of PBMCs or T cells enriched from blood (not recorded which). The clonotype comes from a woman between 25 and 40 years old who had recovered from COVID-19. J is TRBJ2-5 and V is TRBV5-8; 11 nucleotides match TRBD2. In nucleotides, the CDR3 is TGTGCCAGCAGCTTGGAACTAGCGGGAGAAGAGACCCAGTACTTC. This encodes CASSLELAGEETQYF.